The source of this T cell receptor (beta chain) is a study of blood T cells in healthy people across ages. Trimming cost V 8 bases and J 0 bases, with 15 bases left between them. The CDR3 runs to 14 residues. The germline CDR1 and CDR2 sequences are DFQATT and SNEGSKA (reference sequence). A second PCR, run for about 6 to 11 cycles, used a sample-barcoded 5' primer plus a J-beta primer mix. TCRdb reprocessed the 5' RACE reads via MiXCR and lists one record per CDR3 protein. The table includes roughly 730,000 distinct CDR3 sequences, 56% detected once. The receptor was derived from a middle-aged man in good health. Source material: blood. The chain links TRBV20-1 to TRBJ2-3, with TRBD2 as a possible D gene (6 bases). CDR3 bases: TGCAGTCCGGGGAGCGGGCCTAGCACAGATACGCAGTATTTT. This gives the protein CSPGSGPSTDTQYF.